The next 7 T cell receptor beta chains were all read from a single sample in a study of cytomegalovirus exposure and HLA in healthy donors (TCRdb year 2017). Library prep was done by the immunoSEQ multiplex PCR assay. A mixture of 60 forward primers for TCR Vbeta segments and 13 reverse primers for TCR Jbeta segments was used in the multiplex PCR. This is the immuneACCESS table as TCRdb keeps it, with only in-frame sequences that have V and J called. A part of the clones is gone; compared with another copy, unresolved V genes explain less than half, and the rest is unexplained. The sample table shows under 150,000 clones, and roughly four fifths are seen once. Less than 4% of the sample comes from the top ten. The source material was PBMCs. The receptor set was obtained from a man younger than 45 in good health and CMV-seronegative.

The CDR3 loop reads CASSLRTGRDEQYF. CDR3 DNA: TGTGCCAGCAGTCTCAGGACAGGGAGGGACGAGCAGTACTTC. The V gene is TRBV27, the J gene TRBJ2-7, with D perhaps TRBD1 (8 bases). Germline CDR1 MNHEY, CDR2 SMNVEV (reference sequence). This CDR3 region has 14 residues. The V gene lost 5 bases and the J gene lost 5 bases, with 16 bases spanning the gap.

The chain uses TRBV4-2 and TRBJ2-3; 9 bases agree with TRBD2. Looked up from germline, CDR1 is LGHNA and CDR2 is YNFKEQ. V was clipped by 0 bases and J by 5 bases; unmatched bases: 12. The CDR3 extends over 18 amino acids. This chain's CDR3 is CASSQDTPEAGGGDTQYF. CDR3 sequence (DNA): TGTGCCAGCAGCCAAGATACGCCCGAAGCGGGGGGTGGAGATACGCAGTATTTT.

The rearrangement uses TRBV7-8 and TRBJ2-7; 11 bases are a match to TRBD2. V lost 6 bases to trimming and J lost 3 bases; unmatched junction nucleotides: 4. The germline gives CDR1 SGHVS, CDR2 FQNEAQ. The CDR3 has 14 amino acids. The CDR3 bases are TGTGCCAGCAGAAAACTAGCGGGAGACTACGAGCAGTACTTC. Protein product: CASRKLAGDYEQYF.

V and J are TRBV27 and TRBJ1-6, with TRBD1 identical over 10 bases. This CDR3 has 15 amino acids. V shed 3 bases, J shed 8 bases, and the junction held 4 bases outside the gene matches. Germline CDR1 MNHEY, CDR2 SMNVEV (reference sequence). The CDR3 DNA sequence: TGTGCCAGCAGTTTGCAAGGACAGGGGGATTCACCCCTCCACTTT. Translation: CASSLQGQGDSPLHF.

The rearrangement joins TRBV5-1 to TRBJ1-2; D is uncertain. The CDR3 consists of 14 residues. V was shortened by 1 base and J by 2 bases, with 9 bases between the two germline ends. Germline CDR1 reads SGHRS; CDR2 reads YFSETQ. In DNA, the CDR3 is TGCGCCAGCAGCTTGTCAGCGGCCAACTATGGCTACACCTTC. Its protein product is CASSLSAANYGYTF.

The V gene is TRBV2, the J gene TRBJ2-1; a possible D gene is TRBD2 (6 bases). There are 15 residues in the CDR3. The ends were cut back, 4 bases at V and 0 bases at J, with 10 bases in the middle. Germline lookup yields CDR1 SNHLY and CDR2 FYNNEI. The CDR3 loop reads CASSVAESSYNEQFF. The CDR3 DNA reads TGTGCCAGCAGTGTAGCGGAGAGCTCCTACAATGAGCAGTTCTTC.

This clone has only a few counts. The rearrangement links TRBV27 to TRBJ2-1; D is ambiguous. V was shortened by 3 bases and J by 2 bases, with 5 bases between the two germline ends. The CDR3 length is 13 residues. Germline V lookup: CDR1 MNHEY, CDR2 SMNVEV (reference sequence). In nucleotides, the CDR3 is TGTGCCAGCAGTTTCACGGCCTACAATGAGCAGTTCTTC. Translation gives CASSFTAYNEQFF.